The next 8 T cell receptor beta chains were all read from a single sample in a study of CD8 T cells in ankylosing spondylitis. TCRdb called the 5' RACE reads again in MiXCR, with one record for every CDR3 protein. The sample has some 250,000 distinct CDR3 sequences; approximately 11% are singletons. Sequenced material: blood, either unsorted or a sorted T cell fraction (not recorded which). The receptors here all came from a male donor with ankylosing spondylitis or in good health (not recorded which).

The chain combines TRBV7-2 with TRBJ2-1; 7 bases agree with TRBD2. The junction had 16 bases not matched to a gene; V was cut back by 5 bases and J by 9 bases. From germline, CDR1 is SGHTA and CDR2 FQGNSA. The CDR3 is made up of 16 amino acids. The CDR3 spells CASSPRTRLLVSEQFF. The CDR3 bases are TGTGCCAGCAGCCCGCGGACTAGGCTGTTGGTGAGTGAGCAGTTCTTC. The variable domain in full, with the rest retrieved from reference TRBV7-2 and TRBJ2-1, is GAGVSQSPSNKVTEKGKDVELRCDPISGHTALYWYRQSLGQGLEFLIYFQGNSAPDKSGLPSDRFSAERTGGSVSTLTIQRTQQEDSAVYLCASSPRTRLLVSEQFFGPGTRLTVL.

This clonotype was observed at least ten times. The gene calls are TRBV20-1 and TRBJ2-1, with D unresolved. Trimming removed 2 bases from V and 2 bases from J, with 13 bases in between. In germline, CDR1 is DFQATT, CDR2 SNEGSKA (reference sequence). This CDR3 is 15 amino acids long. The DNA of the CDR3 is TGCAGTGCTAGACCAGGTCTAGAGGCCTACAATGAGCAGTTCTTC. It is translated as CSARPGLEAYNEQFF.

This clonotype showed up many times. The rearrangement links TRBV20-1 to TRBJ2-7; a possible D gene is TRBD2 (5 bases). Per germline, CDR1 DFQATT and CDR2 SNEGSKA (reference sequence). Trimming pared 0 bases from V and 1 base from J, leaving 13 bases between. The CDR3 is 15 amino acids. The CDR3 sequence is CSARDGAGGSYEQYF. The CDR3 DNA is TGCAGTGCTAGAGACGGCGCGGGCGGATCCTACGAGCAGTACTTC.

The genes are TRBV7-3 and TRBJ1-2; D is undetermined. This CDR3 comprises 13 residues. Germline V gene sequence: CDR1 SGHTA, CDR2 FQGTGA. Between the trimmed V and J ends, which lost 5 bases and 1 base, there was a span of 8 bases. Here the CDR3 DNA reads TGTGCCAGCAGCAACGACCTTAACTATGGCTACACCTTC. It is translated as CASSNDLNYGYTF.

There are many counts of this clonotype. The chain recombines TRBV7-8 with TRBJ2-7; D not resolved. Germline V gene sequence: CDR1 SGHVS, CDR2 FQNEAQ. The CDR3 has 14 amino acids. Trimming stripped 1 base from V and 2 bases from J, with 9 bases between. The CDR3 sequence is CASSLEVGPYEQYF. The DNA of the CDR3 is TGTGCCAGCAGCTTAGAGGTTGGGCCCTACGAGCAGTACTTC.

The rearrangement links TRBV7-8 to TRBJ2-2; 10 bases fit TRBD2. With 3 bases clipped from V and 7 bases from J, the junction kept 11 bases outside the gene matches. This CDR3 region has 17 residues. Per the germline V gene, CDR1 is SGHVS and CDR2 is FQNEAQ. This CDR3 reads CASSLVGASGRVGELFF. The CDR3 DNA reads as TGTGCCAGCAGCTTGGTCGGGGCTAGCGGGAGAGTCGGGGAGCTGTTTTTT.

This clonotype was counted many times. In DNA, the CDR3 is TGTGCCAGCTCACCGAACACAGGGATCTATGGCTACACCTTC. It is translated as CASSPNTGIYGYTF. The gene calls are TRBV18 and TRBJ1-2; TRBD1 is a possible D gene (6 bases). There are 14 residues in the CDR3. V shed 3 bases and J shed 4 bases, with 12 bases lying between them. Germline V lookup: CDR1 KGHSH, CDR2 LQKENI.

This clonotype has at least ten counts. The V and J genes are TRBV12-3 or TRBV12-4 and TRBJ2-3; 12 bases map to TRBD2. The length of the CDR3 is 16 residues. V was clipped by 5 bases and J by 6 bases; unmatched bases: 9. The CDR3: CASSITSGGSSDTQYF. Here the CDR3 DNA reads TGTGCCAGCAGTATAACTAGCGGGGGGTCCTCCGATACGCAGTATTTT.